What follows are 4 T cell receptor beta chains derived from one specimen sequenced in a study of blood T cell repertoires in COVID-19. TCRdb keeps only in-frame clones here, not all; method: immunoSEQ multiplex PCR. Here the sample spans roughly 240,000 clones, 65% to 90% being singletons. Material: peripheral blood. The receptor set was obtained from a woman aged 70-85 years with acute or convalescent COVID-19.

Note on this clone: In the same sample, other DNA sequences code for this CDR3. The chain recombines TRBV28 with TRBJ1-2, with D unresolved. Germline V gives CDR1 MDHEN, CDR2 SYDVKM. The CDR3 extends over 13 amino acids. V was trimmed by 3 bases and J by 2 bases, leaving 7 bases between them. As DNA, the CDR3 is TGTGCCAGCAGTTTTGGGCAGAACTATGGCTACACCTTC. This translates into CASSFGQNYGYTF.

The V and J genes are TRBV5-1 and TRBJ1-2; D ambiguous. From germline, CDR1 is SGHRS and CDR2 YFSETQ. Trimming removed 0 bases at V and 2 bases at J, with 8 bases between. The CDR3 has 14 amino acids. CDR3 protein: CASSLVAANYGYTF. The CDR3 region has the DNA TGCGCCAGCAGCTTGGTTGCCGCGAACTATGGCTACACCTTC. The variable domain in full, completed from reference TRBV5-1 and TRBJ1-2, reads KAGVTQTPRYLIKTRGQQVTLSCSPISGHRSVSWYQQTPGQGLQFLFEYFSETQRNKGNFPGRFSGRQFSNSRSEMNVSTLELGDSALYLCASSLVAANYGYTFGSGTRLTVV.

This clone was detected a few times. The chain uses TRBV2 and TRBJ1-5; TRBD1 matches at 7 bases. Trimming removed 5 bases from V and 1 base from J; junction bases left unmatched: 8. This CDR3 has 16 amino acids. From germline, CDR1 is SNHLY and CDR2 FYNNEI. The CDR3 DNA sequence: TGTGCCAGCAGTCGATCGAGACAGGGAAGCAATCAGCCCCAGCATTTT. This encodes CASSRSRQGSNQPQHF.

The chain carries TRBV5-7 and TRBJ1-2; TRBD1 is a possible D gene (6 bases). TRBV5-7 is an ORF for which the function is uncertain. Trimming cost V 4 bases and J 2 bases, with 12 bases left between them. The CDR3 contains 14 residues. CDR3 in amino acids: CASSAYDRNYGYTF. As DNA, the CDR3 is TGTGCCAGCAGCGCGTACGACAGGAACTATGGCTACACCTTC.